A selection of T cell receptor beta chains follows, all from one sample in a study of blood T cell repertoires in COVID-19. Libraries were prepared by immunoSEQ multiplex PCR; TCRdb keeps only in-frame clonotypes and omits some of them. The table lists roughly 250,000 clones, approximately 81% of them singletons. Sequenced: peripheral blood. All receptors derive from a woman aged 55-69 years with active or convalescent COVID-19. Each CDR3 is given with its conserved first and last residue. Each record gives: V gene, D gene, J gene, clone size, CDR3 protein, CDR3 DNA. D genes are given only for firm matches. Clone size is given for some rows only: seen once, a few or many times, or a class if the clone is expanded.

V: TRBV7-8
D: TRBD2
J: TRBJ2-3
size: .
CDR3: CASSFTSGGLDTQYF
DNA: TGTGCCAGCAGCTTCACTAGCGGGGGGTTAGATACGCAGTATTTT

V: TRBV30
D: TRBD1
J: TRBJ1-1
size: .
CDR3: CAWSRTGVTEAFF
DNA: TGTGCCTGGAGTCGAACAGGGGTCACTGAAGCTTTCTTT

V: TRBV5-1
D: .
J: TRBJ1-1
size: .
CDR3: CASSLDRGMNTEAFF
DNA: TGCGCCAGCAGCTTGGATCGCGGCATGAACACTGAAGCTTTCTTT

V: TRBV9
D: TRBD2
J: TRBJ2-7
size: .
CDR3: CASSPPYSGGDEQYF
DNA: TGTGCCAGCAGCCCTCCCTATAGCGGGGGGGACGAGCAGTACTTC

V: TRBV20-1
D: .
J: TRBJ1-6
size: .
CDR3: CSASGQTGALHF
DNA: TGCAGTGCTAGTGGGCAGACGGGGGCCCTCCACTTT

V: TRBV3-1/TRBV3-2
D: TRBD1
J: TRBJ1-4
size: .
CDR3: CASRQQGNEKLFF
DNA: TGTGCCAGCAGACAACAGGGGAATGAAAAACTGTTTTTT

V: TRBV5-1
D: TRBD2
J: TRBJ2-1
size: .
CDR3: CASSFTSGNNEQFF
DNA: TGCGCCAGCAGCTTCACTAGCGGAAACAATGAGCAGTTCTTC

V: TRBV2
D: .
J: TRBJ2-2
size: .
CDR3: CASSVGLARLGELFF
DNA: TGTGCCAGCAGTGTGGGGCTAGCGAGGCTGGGGGAGCTGTTTTTT

V: TRBV6-4
D: .
J: TRBJ1-1
size: .
CDR3: CASSGGGEAFF
DNA: TGTGCCAGCAGTGGGGGGGGAGAAGCTTTCTTT

V: TRBV20-1
D: .
J: TRBJ1-2
size: .
CDR3: CSARDNGYTF
DNA: TGCAGTGCTAGAGATAATGGCTACACCTTC

V: TRBV23-1
D: TRBD1
J: TRBJ1-1
size: .
CDR3: CASSQWGDRNTEAFF
DNA: TGCGCCAGCAGTCAATGGGGGGACAGGAACACTGAAGCTTTCTTT

V: TRBV3-1/TRBV3-2
D: TRBD1
J: TRBJ2-3
size: .
CDR3: CASSLWTGTDTQYF
DNA: TGTGCCAGCAGCCTATGGACAGGGACAGATACGCAGTATTTT

V: TRBV19
D: TRBD1
J: TRBJ1-2
size: few
CDR3: CASSTGTGYGYTF
DNA: TGTGCCAGTAGTACGGGGACAGGGTATGGCTACACCTTC

V: TRBV11-1
D: TRBD1
J: TRBJ2-2
size: .
CDR3: CASSPGTGITGELFF
DNA: TGTGCCAGCAGCCCCGGGACAGGGATCACCGGGGAGCTGTTTTTT

V: TRBV7-9
D: TRBD2
J: TRBJ2-1
size: .
CDR3: CASSLAGTRDEQFF
DNA: TGTGCCAGCAGCTTAGCCGGGACTAGAGATGAGCAGTTCTTC

V: TRBV6-5
D: .
J: TRBJ1-1
size: .
CDR3: CASSYGPGLGTEAFF
DNA: TGTGCCAGCAGTTACGGACCAGGGCTGGGCACTGAAGCTTTCTTT

V: TRBV13
D: .
J: TRBJ2-7
size: once
CDR3: CASSAEMEYEQYF
DNA: TGTGCCAGCAGCGCGGAGATGGAATACGAGCAGTACTTC

V: TRBV28
D: TRBD1
J: TRBJ1-6
size: .
CDR3: CASSRQGASYNSPLHF
DNA: TGTGCCAGCAGTAGACAGGGGGCCTCCTATAATTCACCCCTCCACTTT

V: TRBV5-1
D: .
J: TRBJ1-4
size: .
CDR3: CASSLGAGQTSLEKLFF
DNA: TGCGCCAGCAGCTTGGGAGCTGGACAGACGTCCCTTGAAAAACTGTTTTTT

V: TRBV7-3
D: .
J: TRBJ2-2
size: .
CDR3: CASSSSNTGELFF
DNA: TGTGCCAGCAGCTCCTCGAACACCGGGGAGCTGTTTTTT

V: TRBV6-4
D: TRBD1
J: TRBJ1-2
size: .
CDR3: CASSGQGATGYTF
DNA: TGTGCCAGCTCCGGACAGGGTGCTACCGGCTACACCTTC

V: TRBV15
D: .
J: TRBJ1-2
size: .
CDR3: CATSRDLGGTDGYTF
DNA: TGTGCCACCAGCAGAGATCTGGGGGGTACTGATGGCTACACCTTC

V: TRBV7-2
D: .
J: TRBJ1-2
size: once
CDR3: CASSSPGAIYGYTF
DNA: TGTGCCAGCAGCTCCCCAGGGGCTATCTATGGCTACACCTTC

V: TRBV7-9
D: TRBD1
J: TRBJ1-4
size: .
CDR3: CASSRDRGSFGATNEKLFF
DNA: TGTGCCAGCAGTCGGGACAGGGGTAGCTTCGGGGCAACTAATGAAAAACTGTTTTTT

V: TRBV18
D: .
J: TRBJ1-3
size: .
CDR3: CASSFSGTIGNTIYF
DNA: TGTGCCAGCTCATTCTCCGGGACAATAGGAAACACCATATATTTT

V: TRBV7-9
D: .
J: TRBJ1-1
size: .
CDR3: CASSLENTPNTEAFF
DNA: TGTGCCAGCAGCTTAGAAAACACGCCGAACACTGAAGCTTTCTTT

V: TRBV18
D: TRBD1
J: TRBJ2-7
size: .
CDR3: CASSPDRGGYEQYF
DNA: TGTGCCAGCTCACCGGACAGGGGAGGCTACGAGCAGTACTTC

V: TRBV5-1
D: .
J: TRBJ2-1
size: .
CDR3: CASSLRDNSYNEQFF
DNA: TGCGCCAGCAGCTTGAGGGACAACTCCTACAATGAGCAGTTCTTC

V: TRBV5-1
D: TRBD1
J: TRBJ1-1
size: .
CDR3: CASSARQGSGTEAFF
DNA: TGCGCCAGCAGCGCTCGACAGGGATCGGGCACTGAAGCTTTCTTT

V: TRBV3-1/TRBV3-2
D: TRBD2
J: TRBJ2-1
size: .
CDR3: CASSQGLSSGGPNEQFF
DNA: TGTGCCAGCAGCCAAGGCCTGTCTAGCGGGGGCCCCAATGAGCAGTTCTTC

V: TRBV7-2
D: TRBD1
J: TRBJ1-2
size: .
CDR3: CASSPSGQGASGYTF
DNA: TGTGCCAGCAGCCCGTCCGGACAGGGGGCAAGCGGCTACACCTTC

V: TRBV9
D: .
J: TRBJ2-7
size: .
CDR3: CASSPRVNSYEQYF
DNA: TGTGCCAGCAGCCCCCGGGTCAACTCCTACGAGCAGTACTTC

V: TRBV7-9
D: .
J: TRBJ1-2
size: .
CDR3: CASSDRSGMGYGYTF
DNA: TGTGCCAGCAGCGACAGGTCAGGGATGGGCTATGGCTACACCTTC

V: TRBV5-1
D: .
J: TRBJ2-1
size: .
CDR3: CASSLDGDYNEQFF
DNA: TGCGCCAGCAGCTTGGACGGGGACTACAATGAGCAGTTCTTC

V: TRBV7-8
D: TRBD1
J: TRBJ1-1
size: .
CDR3: CASSLNRGSTEAFF
DNA: TGTGCCAGCAGCTTGAACAGGGGAAGCACTGAAGCTTTCTTT

V: TRBV7-2
D: TRBD1
J: TRBJ1-1
size: .
CDR3: CASSYLQGGFTEAFF
DNA: TGTGCCAGCAGCTACCTACAGGGGGGGTTCACTGAAGCTTTCTTT

V: TRBV5-6
D: TRBD2
J: TRBJ2-3
size: .
CDR3: CASSSGTGGRDTQYF
DNA: TGTGCCAGCAGCTCGGGCACGGGAGGTAGGGATACGCAGTATTTT

V: TRBV7-9
D: .
J: TRBJ2-5
size: .
CDR3: CASSPVWTGVKQETQYF
DNA: TGTGCCAGCAGCCCCGTCTGGACGGGGGTAAAGCAAGAGACCCAGTACTTC

V: TRBV19
D: TRBD1
J: TRBJ2-5
size: few
CDR3: CASSMGQLIETQYF
DNA: TGTGCCAGTAGTATGGGACAGTTGATCGAGACCCAGTACTTC

V: TRBV11-2
D: TRBD1
J: TRBJ2-4
size: .
CDR3: CASSTRQGHYF
DNA: TGTGCCAGCAGCACAAGACAGGGTCACTACTTC

V: TRBV20-1
D: .
J: TRBJ1-1
size: few
CDR3: CSARTDTEAFF
DNA: TGCAGTGCTCGGACAGACACTGAAGCTTTCTTT

V: TRBV6-5
D: TRBD2
J: TRBJ2-5
size: .
CDR3: CASRPGTSRETQYF
DNA: TGTGCCAGCAGGCCCGGGACTAGCAGAGAGACCCAGTACTTC

V: TRBV6-4
D: .
J: TRBJ1-5
size: .
CDR3: CASSDVRGSNQPQHF
DNA: TGTGCCAGCAGTGACGTCAGGGGTAGCAATCAGCCCCAGCATTTT

V: TRBV3-1/TRBV3-2
D: TRBD2
J: TRBJ2-1
size: once
CDR3: CASSQNPGGLNEQFF
DNA: TGTGCCAGCAGCCAAAATCCGGGGGGACTAAATGAGCAGTTCTTC

V: TRBV6-5
D: TRBD2
J: TRBJ2-5
size: .
CDR3: CASSQPGGTQETQYF
DNA: TGTGCCAGCAGTCAGCCCGGGGGGACCCAAGAGACCCAGTACTTC

V: TRBV5-6
D: TRBD1
J: TRBJ1-5
size: .
CDR3: CASSRMDRSPNQPQHF
DNA: TGTGCCAGCAGCCGAATGGACAGGTCCCCTAATCAGCCCCAGCATTTT

V: TRBV11-2
D: .
J: TRBJ2-7
size: .
CDR3: CASSLPTLPTTEQYF
DNA: TGTGCCAGCAGCTTGCCTACACTCCCTACGACAGAGCAGTACTTC

V: TRBV6-5
D: TRBD2
J: TRBJ2-3
size: once
CDR3: CASLGLGTDTQYF
DNA: TGTGCCAGCCTAGGACTAGGGACAGATACGCAGTATTTT

V: TRBV12-5
D: .
J: TRBJ1-3
size: .
CDR3: CASGTGDSGNTIYF
DNA: TGTGCTAGTGGTACCGGTGACTCTGGAAACACCATATATTTT

V: TRBV29-1
D: TRBD1
J: TRBJ1-2
size: .
CDR3: CSVRDSNYGYTF
DNA: TGCAGCGTGCGGGACAGCAACTATGGCTACACCTTC

V: TRBV6-2/TRBV6-3
D: TRBD1
J: TRBJ2-7
size: once
CDR3: CASSYAARDRGYEQYF
DNA: TGTGCCAGCAGTTACGCGGCTCGGGACAGAGGTTACGAGCAGTACTTC

V: TRBV10-2
D: .
J: TRBJ1-5
size: .
CDR3: CASSESRSQPQHF
DNA: TGCGCCAGCAGTGAGTCGAGGAGTCAGCCCCAGCATTTT

V: TRBV11-3
D: .
J: TRBJ2-1
size: once
CDR3: CASSLDRWGSYNEQFF
DNA: TGTGCCAGCAGCTTAGATAGGTGGGGCAGCTACAATGAGCAGTTCTTC

V: TRBV6-1
D: TRBD1
J: TRBJ1-2
size: .
CDR3: CASSEAIPQGAGGYTF
DNA: TGTGCCAGCAGTGAAGCAATTCCACAGGGGGCTGGAGGCTACACCTTC

V: TRBV4-3
D: TRBD2
J: TRBJ2-5
size: .
CDR3: CASSQGPSGGPQETQYF
DNA: TGCGCCAGCAGCCAAGGCCCTAGCGGGGGGCCTCAAGAGACCCAGTACTTC